This T cell receptor beta chain came from a study of cytomegalovirus exposure and HLA in healthy donors. Of note for this clone: Its antigen is not identified.

PCR used 60 Vbeta primers and 13 Jbeta primers. TCRdb's table, derived via immunoSEQ multiplex PCR, lists solely in-frame clones and lacks some. The repertoire consists of around 99,000 clones, with under 80% occurring once and the leading ten covering around 6.6%. Broader study findings: TCR beta V- and J-gene trimming, according to a later analysis, was linked to a missense DCLRE1C variant. A later analysis reportedly identified an Asian-associated ancestry cluster as carrying fewer N-insertions than the approximately 620-donor mean.

The V and J ends lost 0 bases and 6 bases respectively, with 10 bases between them. The germline V gene encodes CDR1 SNHLY and CDR2 FYNNEI. This CDR3 comprises 14 residues. The chain has TRBV2 and TRBJ2-3; the D gene is possibly TRBD2 (7 bases). Sequenced sample: PBMCs. The sequence derives from a woman aged 25 to 39 in good health and CMV-seronegative. The CDR3 nucleotides are TGTGCCAGCAGTGAAGCGGGGAGGGGGGATACGCAGTATTTT. It encodes CASSEAGRGDTQYF.